This entry lists 27 T cell receptor beta chains sequenced from one sample in a study of shared clonotypes between healthy human individuals. Here immunoSEQ multiplex PCR was the method, and the copy in TCRdb shows in-frame clones only, minus some. The sample comprises more than 2 million clones, less than 95% of which are singletons, and 1% to 1.3% rests with the top ten. Naive CD8 cells lacked CD45RO and underwent positive selection for CCR7, leaving out terminally differentiated effector memory CD45RA+ cells. The source material was naive CD8+ T cells sorted from blood. Receptors were obtained from a man aged 18-30 years in good health.

The chain has TRBV4-2 and TRBJ2-7; tentatively, D is TRBD1 (6 bases). Germline lookup yields CDR1 LGHNA and CDR2 YNFKEQ. The CDR3 is 15 amino acids. With 1 base removed from V and 6 bases from J, the gap between germline ends came to 16 bases. CDR3 coding DNA: TGTGCCAGCAGCCAAGGTTGGACAGATGAGAGCGAGCAGTACTTC. It codes for CASSQGWTDESEQYF.

DNA for the CDR3: TGTGCCAGCAGCCGATTCGGTACCGGGGAGCTGTTTTTT. This translates into CASSRFGTGELFF. This rearrangement joins TRBV6-4 to TRBJ2-2, with D unclear. CDR3 length: 13 residues. Germline V gene sequence: CDR1 MRHNA, CDR2 SNTAGT. V was trimmed by 6 bases and J by 5 bases, leaving 10 bases between them.

V gene TRBV15 combines with J gene TRBJ1-6; no definite D call. CDR1 is LNHNV and CDR2 is YYDKDF in the germline V gene (reference sequence). The CDR3 is made up of 14 amino acids. V lost 7 bases, J lost 6 bases, and 13 bases lay in between. The CDR3 sequence: CATTRDEGNSPLHF. The CDR3 DNA reads as TGTGCCACCACCCGAGACGAGGGTAATTCACCCCTCCACTTT.

The V gene is TRBV9, the J gene TRBJ2-2, with 7 bases lining up with TRBD2. Germline CDR1 and CDR2: SGDLS and YYNGEE. There are 13 residues in the CDR3. V gave up 10 bases and J gave up 2 bases; unmatched junction bases: 5. CDR3 nucleotide sequence: TGTGCCTCGGGGGGATATAACACCGGGGAGCTGTTTTTT. Amino acid sequence: CASGGYNTGELFF. Looking up the rest from reference TRBV9 and TRBJ2-2 gives the full variable domain: DSGVTQTPKHLITATGQRVTLRCSPRSGDLSVYWYQQSLDQGLQFLIQYYNGEERAKGNILERFSAQQFPDLHSELNLSSLELGDSALYFCASGGYNTGELFFGEGSRLTVL.

This clone was seen only once. The genes are TRBV7-9 and TRBJ2-7, with 7 bases matching TRBD2. From germline, CDR1 is SEHNR and CDR2 FQNEAQ (reference sequence). The CDR3 loop spans 17 amino acids. J was trimmed by 0 bases and V by 5 bases; bases with no gene match: 13. Written as DNA, the CDR3 is TGTGCCAGCAGCCCCGCAATGTTGGGCGGGAGCTCCTACGAGCAGTACTTC. It encodes CASSPAMLGGSSYEQYF.

The chain recombines TRBV29-1 with TRBJ2-2, with 13 bases identical to TRBD2. Germline CDR1 and CDR2: SQVTM and ANQGSEA. Trimming took 4 bases from V and 2 from J; bases not matched to a gene: 7. This CDR3 spans 17 amino acids. The chain's CDR3 is CSVGGTSGVFNTGELFF. CDR3 nucleotide sequence: TGCAGCGTTGGAGGGACTAGCGGGGTTTTTAACACCGGGGAGCTGTTTTTT.

The chain is built from TRBV29-1 and TRBJ2-2; no clear D. This CDR3 has 13 amino acids. The germline V and J ends were trimmed by 3 bases and 4 bases, with 9 bases remaining between them. Germline CDR1 SQVTM, CDR2 ANQGSEA. The CDR3 loop reads CSVDRASTGELFF. The CDR3 region has the DNA TGCAGCGTTGATCGGGCGAGCACCGGGGAGCTGTTTTTT.

The CDR3 protein is CASSTGGTEETQYF. In DNA, the CDR3 is TGTGCCAGCAGCACAGGGGGCACTGAGGAGACCCAGTACTTC. This rearrangement joins TRBV7-2 to TRBJ2-5; 9 positions agree with TRBD1. Germline CDR1 and CDR2: SGHTA and FQGNSA. CDR3 length: 14 amino acids. V was clipped by 5 bases and J by 5 bases; unmatched bases: 6.

The rearrangement uses TRBV5-6 and TRBJ2-7; D is possibly TRBD2 (6 bases). CDR3 length equals 15 residues. Germline-derived CDR1 and CDR2 are SGHDT and YYEEEE. V lost 2 bases, J lost 0 bases, and 12 bases lay in between. The CDR3 DNA reads as TGTGCCAGCAGCTTCTGGATGGGGGGCTCCTACGAGCAGTACTTC. Protein product: CASSFWMGGSYEQYF.

Notes on this clone: In the same sample, other DNA sequences code for this CDR3. The chain recombines TRBV6-5 with TRBJ2-2; D is unresolved. The V gene's germline CDR1 is MNHEY and CDR2 SVGAGI. The length of the CDR3 is 13 residues. Deletions cut 2 bases from V and 5 bases from J, with 6 bases between. CDR3 nucleotides: TGTGCCAGCAGTTACGGGTCTACCGGGGAGCTGTTTTTT. Residues: CASSYGSTGELFF.

V and J are TRBV2 and TRBJ2-1; 7 nucleotides align to TRBD2. The ends lost 1 base at V and 3 bases at J; junction bases unmatched: 3. From germline, CDR1 is SNHLY and CDR2 FYNNEI. The length of the CDR3 is 15 residues. Here the CDR3 reads CASSEVPSGYNEQFF. CDR3 sequence (DNA): TGTGCCAGCAGTGAAGTTCCTAGCGGCTACAATGAGCAGTTCTTC. Based on the CDR3 plus reference TRBV2 and TRBJ2-1, the full variable domain is EPEVTQTPSHQVTQMGQEVILRCVPISNHLYFYWYRQILGQKVEFLVSFYNNEISEKSEIFDDQFSVERPDGSNFTLKIRSTKLEDSAMYFCASSEVPSGYNEQFFGPGTRLTVL.

The chain recombines TRBV6-1 with TRBJ2-7; D tentatively fits TRBD1 or TRBD2 (6 bases each). V lost 0 bases and J lost 0, with 18 bases in between. CDR1 MNHNS and CDR2 SASEGT come from the germline V gene. The CDR3 is made up of 18 amino acids. CDR3 protein: CASSEALSGEDGSYEQYF. DNA of the CDR3: TGTGCCAGCAGTGAAGCGCTCTCAGGGGAGGACGGCTCCTACGAGCAGTACTTC.

For this clone: The same CDR3 also results from other DNA sequences found in this sample. The chain is built from TRBV6-5 and TRBJ1-5, with D tentatively TRBD1 (5 bases). V shed 4 bases and J shed 3 bases, with 13 bases lying between them. CDR3 size: 15 residues. The germline V gene encodes CDR1 MNHEY and CDR2 SVGAGI. CDR3 sequence (DNA): TGTGCCAGCAGTTCGGGGACGGGAAACAATCAGCCCCAGCATTTT. It encodes CASSSGTGNNQPQHF.

This clone came up a few times. The sample carries other DNA sequences with the same CDR3. This chain connects TRBV11-3 to TRBJ2-7; D might be TRBD2 (5 bases). This CDR3 is 13 amino acids long. V lost 5 bases and J 4 bases, leaving 12 bases between the germline ends. Germline CDR1 reads SGHNT; CDR2 reads YENEEA. The CDR3 protein is CASSEGTGYEQYF. CDR3 nucleotides: TGTGCCAGCAGCGAGGGAACGGGGTACGAGCAGTACTTC.

The chain joins TRBV27 to TRBJ2-7, with 7 bases identical to TRBD1. The junction had 13 bases not matched to a gene; V was cut back by 5 bases and J by 3 bases. Germline V lookup: CDR1 MNHEY, CDR2 SMNVEV (reference sequence). CDR3 length: 16 residues. The CDR3 region has the DNA TGTGCCAGCAGTCTTGGGACAGACTCAATAGGCTACGAGCAGTACTTC. It specifies CASSLGTDSIGYEQYF.

Comments on this clone: Other DNA sequences from this sample encode an identical CDR3 as well. The V gene is TRBV27, the J gene TRBJ2-7, with 11 bases lining up with TRBD2. CDR3 length: 14 residues. V shed 3 bases and J 4 bases; nucleotides not matched to a gene: 2. The germline V gene has CDR1 MNHEY and CDR2 SMNVEV (reference sequence). This CDR3 reads CASSFLAGGYEQYF. CDR3 nucleotides: TGTGCCAGCAGTTTCCTAGCGGGAGGTTACGAGCAGTACTTC.

Remarks on this clone: The same CDR3 also results from other DNA sequences found in this sample. The genes are TRBV7-9 and TRBJ2-7; D is uncertain. The V gene's germline CDR1 is SEHNR and CDR2 FQNEAQ (reference sequence). CDR3 length: 18 amino acids. V shed 2 bases and J shed 0 bases, with 20 bases lying between them. CDR3 loop: CASSLNSFDSVLSYEQYF. DNA for the CDR3: TGTGCCAGCAGCTTAAACTCCTTCGATAGTGTCCTCTCCTACGAGCAGTACTTC.

This chain uses TRBV19 with TRBJ2-7, with 9 bases that match TRBD1. The CDR3 runs 15 residues. The J segment lost 5 bases and the V segment lost 7 bases, leaving 12 bases of the junction unmatched. Looked up from germline, CDR1 is LNHDA and CDR2 is SQIVND (reference sequence). The CDR3 nucleotides read TGTGCCAGTAATCACGGGACAGGGTCACTCGACGAGCAGTACTTC. It is translated as CASNHGTGSLDEQYF. Full variable domain (outside the CDR3, taken from reference TRBV19 and TRBJ2-7): DGGITQSPKYLFRKEGQNVTLSCEQNLNHDAMYWYRQDPGQGLRLIYYSQIVNDFQKGDIAEGYSVSREKKESFPLTVTSAQKNPTAFYLCASNHGTGSLDEQYFGPGTRLTVT.

The gene calls are TRBV7-3 and TRBJ2-3, with 10 bases fitting TRBD2. Germline V CDR1 and CDR2: SGHTA, FQGTGA. With V trimmed by 6 bases and J by 4 bases, 7 bases remained unmatched. The CDR3 runs 15 residues. The CDR3 bases are TGTGCCAGCAGGGAGGCTAGCGGGGGCCCAGATACGCAGTATTTT. Protein sequence: CASREASGGPDTQYF.

This rearrangement joins TRBV10-1 to TRBJ1-1; a weak D match, TRBD1 (5 bases). Germline loops: CDR1 WNHNN, CDR2 SYGVQD (reference sequence). Trimming removed 6 bases from V and 6 bases from J, with 11 bases in between. CDR3 length: 12 residues. CDR3: CASRPTGAEAFF. DNA for the CDR3: TGCGCCAGCAGGCCAACGGGGGCTGAAGCTTTCTTT.

The chain recombines TRBV5-1 with TRBJ2-3; 7 bases line up with TRBD2. The trim removed 3 bases at V and 4 bases at J, leaving 5 bases unmatched. There are 14 residues in the CDR3. Germline V gene sequence: CDR1 SGHRS, CDR2 YFSETQ. CDR3 amino acids: CASSSGGGADTQYF. Here the CDR3 DNA reads TGCGCCAGCAGCTCGGGAGGAGGGGCAGATACGCAGTATTTT. The variable domain in full, with the rest retrieved from reference TRBV5-1 and TRBJ2-3, is KAGVTQTPRYLIKTRGQQVTLSCSPISGHRSVSWYQQTPGQGLQFLFEYFSETQRNKGNFPGRFSGRQFSNSRSEMNVSTLELGDSALYLCASSSGGGADTQYFGPGTRLTVL.

V gene TRBV5-1 combines with J gene TRBJ2-5; 7 bases agree with TRBD2. J gave up 2 bases and V 2 bases, and 9 bases lay outside the gene matches. CDR3 length: 16 amino acids. The germline V gene has CDR1 SGHRS and CDR2 YFSETQ. CDR3 DNA: TGCGCCAGCAGCTTCGGGAGGAAAACCCAACAAGAGACCCAGTACTTC. Translating it yields CASSFGRKTQQETQYF.

Points on this clone: Other DNA sequences in this sample translate to the same CDR3. The chain is built from TRBV5-4 and TRBJ2-5; 8 nucleotides match TRBD1. The germline V gene has CDR1 SGHNT and CDR2 YYREEE (reference sequence). There are 14 residues in the CDR3. V gave up 0 bases and J gave up 5 bases; unmatched junction bases: 3. The DNA for the CDR3 is TGTGCCAGCAGCTTGGCCGGACAGGGCGAGACCCAGTACTTC. As protein: CASSLAGQGETQYF.

Regarding this clone: The sample holds other DNA sequences that translate to the same CDR3. V is TRBV5-6 and J is TRBJ2-2, with D maybe TRBD1 (5 bases). Trimming took off 0 bases at V and 4 bases at J, with 7 bases between the two ends. The CDR3 length is 14 residues. The germline CDR1 and CDR2 sequences are SGHDT and YYEEEE. CDR3 amino acids: CASSLEGSTGELFF. The CDR3 bases are TGTGCCAGCAGCTTGGAGGGGTCCACCGGGGAGCTGTTTTTT. The complete variable domain, with remaining parts taken from reference TRBV5-6 and TRBJ2-2, reads DAGVTQSPTHLIKTRGQQVTLRCSPKSGHDTVSWYQQALGQGPQFIFQYYEEEERQRGNFPDRFSGHQFPNYSSELNVNALLLGDSALYLCASSLEGSTGELFFGEGSRLTVL.

V usage is TRBV10-1 and J usage is TRBJ2-3; 8 bases line up with TRBD2. The CDR3 is 17 amino acids. CDR1 is WNHNN, CDR2 SYGVQD, per germline (reference sequence). V gave up 3 bases and J gave up 0 bases; unmatched junction bases: 8. CDR3 DNA: TGCGCCAGCAGTGATCATCGGGAGGGTACTAGCACAGATACGCAGTATTTT. Amino acid sequence: CASSDHREGTSTDTQYF.

V gene TRBV5-4 combines with J gene TRBJ2-7, with 10 bases lining up with TRBD1. CDR1 and CDR2 (germline): SGHNT, YYREEE (reference sequence). V was clipped by 7 bases and J by 3 bases; unmatched bases: 4. CDR3 size: 13 residues. The CDR3 DNA follows: TGTGCCAGCGGAAGGGACAGGGGCTACGAGCAGTACTTC. It encodes CASGRDRGYEQYF. Supplemented by reference TRBV5-4 and TRBJ2-7, the full variable domain reads ETGVTQSPTHLIKTRGQQVTLRCSSQSGHNTVSWYQQALGQGPQFIFQYYREEENGRGNFPPRFSGLQFPNYSSELNVNALELDDSALYLCASGRDRGYEQYFGPGTRLTVT.

On this clone itself: The identical CDR3 is also encoded by other nucleotide sequences in the sample. This chain connects TRBV4-3 to TRBJ2-7, with D unclear. Between the trimmed V and J ends, which lost 0 bases and 4 bases, there was a span of 10 bases. Germline lookup yields CDR1 LGHNA and CDR2 YSLEER. The CDR3 covers 14 residues. The CDR3 coding sequence is TGCGCCAGCAGCCAAGATGGTCTGGGATACGAGCAGTACTTC. Translated, it gives CASSQDGLGYEQYF.